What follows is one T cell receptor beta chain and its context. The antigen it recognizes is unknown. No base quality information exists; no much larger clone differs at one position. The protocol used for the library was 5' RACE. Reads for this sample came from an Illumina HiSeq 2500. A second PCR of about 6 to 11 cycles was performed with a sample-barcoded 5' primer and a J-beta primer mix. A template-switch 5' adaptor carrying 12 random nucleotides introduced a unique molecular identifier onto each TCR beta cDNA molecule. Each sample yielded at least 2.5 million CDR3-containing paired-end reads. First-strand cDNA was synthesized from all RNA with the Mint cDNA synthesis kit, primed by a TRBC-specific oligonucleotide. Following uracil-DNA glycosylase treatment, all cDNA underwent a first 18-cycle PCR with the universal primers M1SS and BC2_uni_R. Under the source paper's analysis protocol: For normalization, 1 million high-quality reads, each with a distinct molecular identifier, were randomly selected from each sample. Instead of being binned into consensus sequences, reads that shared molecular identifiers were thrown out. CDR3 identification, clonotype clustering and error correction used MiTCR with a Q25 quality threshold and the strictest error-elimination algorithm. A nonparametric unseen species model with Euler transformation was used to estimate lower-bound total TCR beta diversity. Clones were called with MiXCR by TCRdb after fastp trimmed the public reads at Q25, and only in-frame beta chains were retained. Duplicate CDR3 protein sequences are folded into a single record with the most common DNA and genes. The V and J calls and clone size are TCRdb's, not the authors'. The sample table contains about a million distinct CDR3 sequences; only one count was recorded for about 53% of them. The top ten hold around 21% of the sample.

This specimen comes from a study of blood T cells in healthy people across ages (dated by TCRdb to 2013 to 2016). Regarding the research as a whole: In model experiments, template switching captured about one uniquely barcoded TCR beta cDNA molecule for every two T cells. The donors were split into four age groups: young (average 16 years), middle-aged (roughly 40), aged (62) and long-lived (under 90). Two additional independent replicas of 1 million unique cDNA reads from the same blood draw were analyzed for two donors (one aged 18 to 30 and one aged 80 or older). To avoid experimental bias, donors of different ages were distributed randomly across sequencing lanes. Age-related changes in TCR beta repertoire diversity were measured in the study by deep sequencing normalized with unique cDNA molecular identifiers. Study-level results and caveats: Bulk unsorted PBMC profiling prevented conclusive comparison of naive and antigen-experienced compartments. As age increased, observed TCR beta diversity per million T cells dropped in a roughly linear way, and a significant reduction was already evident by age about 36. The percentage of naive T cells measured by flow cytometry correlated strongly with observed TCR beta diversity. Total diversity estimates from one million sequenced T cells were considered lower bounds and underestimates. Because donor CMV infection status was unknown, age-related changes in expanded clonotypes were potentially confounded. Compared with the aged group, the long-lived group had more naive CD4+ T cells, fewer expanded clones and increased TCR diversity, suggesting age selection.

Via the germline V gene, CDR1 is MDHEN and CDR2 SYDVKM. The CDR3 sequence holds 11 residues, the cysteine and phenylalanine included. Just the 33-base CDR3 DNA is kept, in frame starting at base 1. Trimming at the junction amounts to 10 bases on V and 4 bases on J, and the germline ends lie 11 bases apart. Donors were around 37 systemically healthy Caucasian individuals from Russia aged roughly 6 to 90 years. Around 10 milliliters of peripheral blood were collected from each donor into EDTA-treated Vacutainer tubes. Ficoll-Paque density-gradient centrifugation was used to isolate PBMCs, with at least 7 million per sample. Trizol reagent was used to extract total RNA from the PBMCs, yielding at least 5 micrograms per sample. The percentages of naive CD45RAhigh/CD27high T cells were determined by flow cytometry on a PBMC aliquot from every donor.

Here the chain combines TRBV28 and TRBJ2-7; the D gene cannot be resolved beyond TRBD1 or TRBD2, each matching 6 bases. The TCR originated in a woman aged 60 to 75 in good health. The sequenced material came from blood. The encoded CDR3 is CATWGAYEQYF. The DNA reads TGTGCCACGTGGGGGGCTTACGAGCAGTACTTC. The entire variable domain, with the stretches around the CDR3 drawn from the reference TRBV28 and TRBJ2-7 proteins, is DVKVTQSSRYLVKRTGEKVFLECVQDMDHENMFWYRQDPGLGLRLIYFSYDVKMKEKGDIPEGYSVSREKKERFSLILESASTNQTSMYLCATWGAYEQYFGPGTRLTVT.